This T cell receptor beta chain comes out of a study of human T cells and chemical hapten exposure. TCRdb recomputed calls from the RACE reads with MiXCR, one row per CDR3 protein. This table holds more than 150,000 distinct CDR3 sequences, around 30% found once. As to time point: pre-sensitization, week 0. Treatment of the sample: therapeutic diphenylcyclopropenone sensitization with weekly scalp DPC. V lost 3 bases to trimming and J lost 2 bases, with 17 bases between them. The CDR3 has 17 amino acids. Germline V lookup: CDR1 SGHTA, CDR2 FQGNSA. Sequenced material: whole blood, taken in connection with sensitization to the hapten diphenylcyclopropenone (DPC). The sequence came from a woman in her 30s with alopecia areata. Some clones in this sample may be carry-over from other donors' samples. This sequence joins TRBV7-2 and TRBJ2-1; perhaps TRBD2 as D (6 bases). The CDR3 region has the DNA TGTGCCAGCAGCTTCTGGCCCCGGGACTCCACCTACAATGAGCAGTTCTTC. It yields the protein CASSFWPRDSTYNEQFF.